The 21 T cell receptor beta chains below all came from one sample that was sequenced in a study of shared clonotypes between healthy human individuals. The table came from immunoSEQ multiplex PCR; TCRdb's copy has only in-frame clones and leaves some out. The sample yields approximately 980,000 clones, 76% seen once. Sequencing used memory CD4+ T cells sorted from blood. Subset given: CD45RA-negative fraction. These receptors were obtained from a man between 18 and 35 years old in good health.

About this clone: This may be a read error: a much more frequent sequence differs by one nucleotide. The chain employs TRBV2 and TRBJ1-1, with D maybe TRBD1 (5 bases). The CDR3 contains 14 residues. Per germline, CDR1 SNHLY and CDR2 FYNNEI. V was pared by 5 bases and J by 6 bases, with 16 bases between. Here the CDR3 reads CASSRVGGYAEAFF. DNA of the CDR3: TGTGCCAGCAGTAGGGTCGGGGGTTACGCTGAAGCTTTCTTT.

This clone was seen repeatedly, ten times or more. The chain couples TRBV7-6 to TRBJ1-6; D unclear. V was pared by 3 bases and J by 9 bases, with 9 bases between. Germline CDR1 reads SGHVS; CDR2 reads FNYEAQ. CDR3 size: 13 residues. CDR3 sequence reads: CASSLEYGSPLHF. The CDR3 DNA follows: TGTGCCAGCAGCTTGGAATATGGTTCACCCCTCCACTTT.

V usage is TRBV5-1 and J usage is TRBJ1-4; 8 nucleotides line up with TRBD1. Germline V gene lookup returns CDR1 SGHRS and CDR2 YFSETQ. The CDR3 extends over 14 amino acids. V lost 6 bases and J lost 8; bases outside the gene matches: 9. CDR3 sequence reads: CASTLGTGKEKLFF. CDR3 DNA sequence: TGCGCCAGCACCCTCGGGACAGGAAAAGAAAAACTGTTTTTT.

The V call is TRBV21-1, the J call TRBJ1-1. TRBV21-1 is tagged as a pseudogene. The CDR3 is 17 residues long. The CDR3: CASSNYLGDPIDTEAFF. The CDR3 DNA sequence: TGTGCCAGCAGCAACTACTTGGGGGATCCTATTGACACTGAAGCTTTCTTT.

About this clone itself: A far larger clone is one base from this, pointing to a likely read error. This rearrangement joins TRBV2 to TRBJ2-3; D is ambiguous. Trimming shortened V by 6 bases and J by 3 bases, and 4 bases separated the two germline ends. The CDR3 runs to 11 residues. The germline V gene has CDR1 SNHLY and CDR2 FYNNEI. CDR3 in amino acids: CASSLTDTQYF. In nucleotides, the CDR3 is TGTGCCAGCAGCTTAACAGATACGCAGTATTTT.

CDR3 nucleotides: TGTGCCAGCAGCCAATCGGTGGTACACGGGATAACTTACGAGCAGTACTTC. Its protein is CASSQSVVHGITYEQYF. V gene TRBV16 combines with J gene TRBJ2-7; tentative D call: TRBD2 (5 bases). Per the germline V gene, CDR1 is KGHSY and CDR2 is FQNENV. This CDR3 is 17 amino acids long. The V end was cut by 0 bases, the J end by 4 bases, with 19 bases between.

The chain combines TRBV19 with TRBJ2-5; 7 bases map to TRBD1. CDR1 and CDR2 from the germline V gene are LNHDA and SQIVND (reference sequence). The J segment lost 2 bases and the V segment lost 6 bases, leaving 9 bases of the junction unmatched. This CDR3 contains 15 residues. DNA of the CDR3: TGTGCCAGTAGGGGTTTAGGGGGCGGTCAAGAGACCCAGTACTTC. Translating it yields CASRGLGGGQETQYF.

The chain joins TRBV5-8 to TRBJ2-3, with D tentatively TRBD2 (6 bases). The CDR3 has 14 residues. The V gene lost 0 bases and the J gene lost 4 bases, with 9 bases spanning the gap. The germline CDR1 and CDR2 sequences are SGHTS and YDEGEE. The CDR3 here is CASSLGGEADTQYF. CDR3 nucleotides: TGTGCCAGCAGCTTGGGAGGGGAGGCAGATACGCAGTATTTT.

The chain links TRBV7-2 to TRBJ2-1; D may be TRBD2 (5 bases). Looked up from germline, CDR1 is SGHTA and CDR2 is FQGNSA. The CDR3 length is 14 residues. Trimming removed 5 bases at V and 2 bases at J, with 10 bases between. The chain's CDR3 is CASSTGGTYNEQFF. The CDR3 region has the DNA TGTGCCAGCAGCACCGGAGGTACCTACAATGAGCAGTTCTTC.

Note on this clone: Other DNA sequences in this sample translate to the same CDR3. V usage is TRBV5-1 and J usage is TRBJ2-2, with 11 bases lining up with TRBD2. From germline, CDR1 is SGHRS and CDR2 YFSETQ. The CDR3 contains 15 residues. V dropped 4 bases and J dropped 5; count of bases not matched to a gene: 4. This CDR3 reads CASSGGTSGTGELFF. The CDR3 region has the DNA TGCGCCAGCAGCGGTGGGACTAGCGGTACCGGGGAGCTGTTTTTT.

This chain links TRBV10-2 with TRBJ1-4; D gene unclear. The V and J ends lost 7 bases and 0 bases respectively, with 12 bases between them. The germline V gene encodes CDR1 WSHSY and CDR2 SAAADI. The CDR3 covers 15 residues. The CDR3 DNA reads TGCGCCAGCATGATGGACGGGGCAACTAATGAAAAACTGTTTTTT. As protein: CASMMDGATNEKLFF.

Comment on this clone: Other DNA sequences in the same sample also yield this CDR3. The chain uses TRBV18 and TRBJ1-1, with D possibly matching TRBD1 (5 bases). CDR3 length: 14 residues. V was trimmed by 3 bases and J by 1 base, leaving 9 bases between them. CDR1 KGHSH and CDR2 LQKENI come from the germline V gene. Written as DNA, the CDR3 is TGTGCCAGCTCACCGCAGGGAGCGAACACTGAAGCTTTCTTT. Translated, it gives CASSPQGANTEAFF.

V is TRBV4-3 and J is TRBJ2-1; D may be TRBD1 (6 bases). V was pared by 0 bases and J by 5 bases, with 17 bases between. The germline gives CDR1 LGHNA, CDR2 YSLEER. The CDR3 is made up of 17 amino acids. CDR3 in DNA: TGCGCCAGCAGCCAAGATAGAGGCAGGACAGCAAACAATGAGCAGTTCTTC. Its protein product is CASSQDRGRTANNEQFF.

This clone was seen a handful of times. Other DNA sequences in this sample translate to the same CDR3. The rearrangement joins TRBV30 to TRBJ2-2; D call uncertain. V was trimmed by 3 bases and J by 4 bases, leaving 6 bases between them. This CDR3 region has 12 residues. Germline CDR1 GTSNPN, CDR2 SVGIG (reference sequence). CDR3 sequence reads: CAWRFGTGELFF. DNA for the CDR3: TGTGCCTGGAGATTCGGCACCGGGGAGCTGTTTTTT.

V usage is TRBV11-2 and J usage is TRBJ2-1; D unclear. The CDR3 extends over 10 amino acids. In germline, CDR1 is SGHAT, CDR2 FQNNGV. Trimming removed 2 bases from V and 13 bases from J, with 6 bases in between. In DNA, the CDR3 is TGTGCCAGCAGCTTAAGGGCTCAGTTCTTC. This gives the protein CASSLRAQFF.

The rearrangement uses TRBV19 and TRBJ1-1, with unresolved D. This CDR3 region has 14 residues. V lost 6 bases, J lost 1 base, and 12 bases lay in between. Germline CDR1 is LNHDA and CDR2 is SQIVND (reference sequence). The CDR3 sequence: CASRDRAENTEAFF. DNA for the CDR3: TGTGCCAGTAGGGATAGGGCAGAGAACACTGAAGCTTTCTTT.

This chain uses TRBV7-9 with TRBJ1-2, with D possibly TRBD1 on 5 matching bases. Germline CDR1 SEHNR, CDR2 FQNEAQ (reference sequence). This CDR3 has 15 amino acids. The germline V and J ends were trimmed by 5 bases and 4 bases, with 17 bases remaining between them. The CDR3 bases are TGTGCCAGCAGCCCACCTCTGCAGGGAGCCTATGGCTACACCTTC. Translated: CASSPPLQGAYGYTF.

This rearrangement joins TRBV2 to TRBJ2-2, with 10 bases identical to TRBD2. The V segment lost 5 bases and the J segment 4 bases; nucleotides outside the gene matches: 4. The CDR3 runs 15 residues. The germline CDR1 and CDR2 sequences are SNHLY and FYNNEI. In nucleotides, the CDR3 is TGTGCCAGCAGTCCTAGCGGGAGTCCCACCGGGGAGCTGTTTTTT. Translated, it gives CASSPSGSPTGELFF.

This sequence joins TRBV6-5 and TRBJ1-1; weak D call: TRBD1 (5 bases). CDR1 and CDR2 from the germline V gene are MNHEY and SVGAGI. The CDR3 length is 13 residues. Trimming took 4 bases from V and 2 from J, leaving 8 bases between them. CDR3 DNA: TGTGCCAGCAGTTTAGACAGAAACACTGAAGCTTTCTTT. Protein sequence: CASSLDRNTEAFF.

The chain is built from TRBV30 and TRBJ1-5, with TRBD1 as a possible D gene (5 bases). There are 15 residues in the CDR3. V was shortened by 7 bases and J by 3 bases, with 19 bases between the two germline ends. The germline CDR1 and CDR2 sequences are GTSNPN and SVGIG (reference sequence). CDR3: CALGGRVGTNQPQHF. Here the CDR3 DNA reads TGTGCCTTGGGGGGAAGGGTAGGGACCAATCAGCCCCAGCATTTT.

The CDR3 loop is CSVAWTGDTGELFF. As DNA, the CDR3 is TGCAGCGTGGCCTGGACAGGGGACACCGGGGAGCTGTTTTTT. This chain joins TRBV29-1 and TRBJ2-2; 9 positions agree with TRBD1. In germline, CDR1 is SQVTM, CDR2 ANQGSEA. The CDR3 sequence is 14 residues long. V shed 6 bases and J 3 bases; nucleotides not matched to a gene: 5.